Here is one T cell receptor beta chain with its context. The CDR3 length is 11 residues. Trimming shortened V by 7 bases and J by 5 bases, and 8 bases separated the two germline ends. The germline V gene has CDR1 MNHEY and CDR2 SVGAGI. This sample stems from a study of graft-versus-host responses after intestinal transplantation. Looking at the study overall: Transplant types were multivisceral, liver-intestinal, or isolated intestinal.

The protocol was immunoSEQ multiplex PCR, while the TCRdb copy is restricted to in-frame clones and leaves out a portion. The table lists 40,000 or so clones, less than 90% of them singletons. The chain employs TRBV6-5 and TRBJ2-5; D unclear. The receptor was isolated from a human patient who received an intestinal transplant, so some T cells may come from the graft donor. The sequenced sample was PBMCs, obtained 1,000 to 1,300 days after transplant. CDR3 DNA sequence: TGTGCCAGCAAGATAGGGGAGACCCAGTACTTC. Translating it yields CASKIGETQYF.